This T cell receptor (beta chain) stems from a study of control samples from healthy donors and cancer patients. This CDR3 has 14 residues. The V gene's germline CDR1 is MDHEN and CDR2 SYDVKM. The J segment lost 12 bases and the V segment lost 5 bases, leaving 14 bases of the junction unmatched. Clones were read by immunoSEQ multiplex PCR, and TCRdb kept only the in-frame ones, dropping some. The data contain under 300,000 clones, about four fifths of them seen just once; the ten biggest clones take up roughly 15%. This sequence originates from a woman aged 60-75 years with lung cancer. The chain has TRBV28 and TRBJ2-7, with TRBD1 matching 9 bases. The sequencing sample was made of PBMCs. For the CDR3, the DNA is TGTGCCAGCAGTCCCGCCGGGACAGGGCCCAGTTTGTACTTC. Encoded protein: CASSPAGTGPSLYF.